The source of this T cell receptor beta chain is a study of T cells in Graves' hyperthyroidism and ophthalmopathy. Background on the study: Peripheral blood was acquired at first diagnosis, ahead of any therapy whatsoever. Study results and limitations: Ophthalmopathy onset followed model prediction by a median roughly 6 months.

Germline V lookup: CDR1 MNHNS, CDR2 SASEGT. V lost 7 bases, J lost 3 bases, and 12 bases lay in between. The CDR3 has 13 residues. There were TCR beta CDR3 regions amplified from RNA transcripts. A first-round RT-PCR of the TCR CDR3 used the HTBI primer set. TCRdb reprocessed the multiplex PCR reads with MiXCR, giving one entry per CDR3 protein. The sample shows hundreds of thousands of distinct CDR3 sequences, approximately 25% of them seen only once. In the case of this clonotype: Antigen: not known. This may stem from a read error, because a much larger clone lies one nucleotide away. Because the CDR3 is missing its conserved closing phenylalanine or tryptophan, this is likely a read error.

The chain is built from TRBV6-1 and TRBJ2-5; D is unclear. What was sequenced was blood. The receptor was isolated from a woman aged 40 to 50 with Graves' ophthalmopathy. The CDR3: CASIPMGKETQYL. CDR3 nucleotide sequence: TGTGCCAGCATTCCTATGGGGAAAGAGACCCAGTACCTC.